This T cell receptor beta chain is from a study of T-cell reconstitution after alpha-beta-depleted transplantation in children (TCRdb year 2016). About the full investigation: Using TCR repertoire profiling, the study quantitatively followed how T-cell immune reconstitution unfolded in children after TCRalphabeta/CD19-depleted allogeneic hematopoietic cell transplantation.

The library came from PCR. TCRdb records Illumina HiSeq 2500 as the sequencer. To normalize quantification of the TCRbeta repertoire, the TCR libraries were built with molecular barcoding that relied on unique molecular identifiers. TCRdb handled the public reads itself, with Q25 trimming in fastp and clone calling in MiXCR, and kept productive beta chains. Merged by CDR3 protein, the rows form single entries marked with the most common genes and DNA. The sample table lists some 530,000 distinct CDR3 sequences, around 12% of them with a count of one. The ten largest clones represent approximately 5.4% of the sample. This clonotype turned up a few times. There is no known antigen for this receptor. Base-call qualities are not available, and no considerably larger clone is one nucleotide away. The sample here was PBMCs from the stem cell graft donor, taken from the stem cell graft. The TCR originated in a human donor who donated a stem cell graft to a child with combined immunodeficiency.

The DNA sequence is as follows: TGCGCCAGCAGCGTACGGGGCGCGGCCACTGAAGCTTTCTTT. The encoded protein is CASSVRGAATEAFF. The chain links TRBV4-3 with TRBJ1-1; TRBD1 is perhaps the D gene, given 5 matching bases. The V end loses 5 bases and the J end loses 4 bases, and a stretch of 14 bases separates them. There are 14 amino acids in the CDR3, from cysteine to phenylalanine inclusive. Kept here is only the CDR3 DNA, which spans 42 bases and is read in frame from base 1. Via the germline V gene, CDR1 is LGHNA and CDR2 YSLEER.